This T cell receptor beta chain was observed in a study of post-analysis software for immune sequencing data. Findings of the study overall: In multiple sclerosis, normalized Chao1 diversity was significantly below that of controls. Included in a set of about five TRBV segments more frequent in patients than controls were TRBV5-6, TRBV5-1 and TRBV20-1.

This clonotype was observed a few times. Its antigen is unidentified. Unique molecular identifiers featured in each of the TCR beta cDNA libraries. Yield was roughly 500,000 cDNA molecules from approximately 0.91 to 9.4 million T cells. TCRdb used MiXCR to reprocess the PCR reads, holding one entry per CDR3 protein. This table holds some 690,000 distinct CDR3 sequences, roughly 27% found once. This CDR3 contains 18 residues. With V trimmed by 0 bases and J by 6 bases, 12 bases remained unmatched. CDR1 and CDR2 (germline): MGHDK, SYGVNS. Sequenced: blood. This sequence joins TRBV25-1 and TRBJ2-2, with TRBD1 identical over 8 bases. The sequence was collected from a girl aged 5 to 17 with multiple sclerosis. The CDR3 nucleotides are TGTGCCAGCAGTGAATATAACGGGACAGGCGAACGGCCCGGGGAGCTGTTTTTT. Protein: CASSEYNGTGERPGELFF.